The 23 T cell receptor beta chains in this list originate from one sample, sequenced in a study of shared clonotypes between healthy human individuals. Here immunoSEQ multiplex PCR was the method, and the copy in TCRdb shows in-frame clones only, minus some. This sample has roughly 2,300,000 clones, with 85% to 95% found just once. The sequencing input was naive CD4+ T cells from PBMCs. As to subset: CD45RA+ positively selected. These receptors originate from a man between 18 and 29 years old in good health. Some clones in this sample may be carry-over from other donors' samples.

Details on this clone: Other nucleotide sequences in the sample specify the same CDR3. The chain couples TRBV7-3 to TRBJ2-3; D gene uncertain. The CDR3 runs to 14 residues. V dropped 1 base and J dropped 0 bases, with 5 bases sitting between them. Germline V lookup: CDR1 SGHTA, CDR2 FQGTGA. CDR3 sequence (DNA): TGTGCCAGCAGCTTAAGGGCTAGCACAGATACGCAGTATTTT. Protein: CASSLRASTDTQYF.

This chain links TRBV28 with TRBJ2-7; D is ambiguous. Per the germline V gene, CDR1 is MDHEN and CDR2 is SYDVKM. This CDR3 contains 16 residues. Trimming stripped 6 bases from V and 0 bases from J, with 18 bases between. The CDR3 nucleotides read TGTGCCAGCAGGCCCGGCGATACTCAACTCTCCTACGAGCAGTACTTC. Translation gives CASRPGDTQLSYEQYF. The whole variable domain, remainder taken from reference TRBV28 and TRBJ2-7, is DVKVTQSSRYLVKRTGEKVFLECVQDMDHENMFWYRQDPGLGLRLIYFSYDVKMKEKGDIPEGYSVSREKKERFSLILESASTNQTSMYLCASRPGDTQLSYEQYFGPGTRLTVT.

This CDR3 reads CASSYSVGGRTDTQYF. CDR3 bases: TGTGCCAGCAGTTACTCCGTAGGGGGGCGCACAGATACGCAGTATTTT. The chain couples TRBV6-5 to TRBJ2-3; D possibly uses TRBD1 or TRBD2 (6 bases each). The length of the CDR3 is 16 residues. V was clipped by 0 bases and J by 1 base, with 11 bases between them. Germline-derived CDR1 and CDR2 are MNHEY and SVGAGI.

CDR3 in DNA: TGTGCCAGCAGCGCCTACAGGGATGGCTACACCTTC. Amino acid sequence: CASSAYRDGYTF. The chain couples TRBV5-4 to TRBJ1-2; weak D call: TRBD1 (6 bases). The V and J ends lost 4 bases and 6 bases respectively, with 10 bases between them. Germline V gene lookup returns CDR1 SGHNT and CDR2 YYREEE (reference sequence). The CDR3 covers 12 residues.

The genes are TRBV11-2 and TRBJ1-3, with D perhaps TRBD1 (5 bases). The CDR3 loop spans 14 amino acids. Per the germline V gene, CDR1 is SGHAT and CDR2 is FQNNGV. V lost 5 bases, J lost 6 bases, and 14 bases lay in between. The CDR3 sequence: CASSRIQVVNTIYF. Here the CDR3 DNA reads TGTGCCAGCAGCCGTATACAGGTGGTAAACACCATATATTTT.

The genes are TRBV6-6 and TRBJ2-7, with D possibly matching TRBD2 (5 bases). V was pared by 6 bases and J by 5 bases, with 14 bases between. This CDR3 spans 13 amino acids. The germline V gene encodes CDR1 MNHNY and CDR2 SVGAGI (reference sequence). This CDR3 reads CASRVEGPDEQYF. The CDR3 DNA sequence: TGTGCCAGCAGGGTCGAGGGCCCCGACGAGCAGTACTTC.

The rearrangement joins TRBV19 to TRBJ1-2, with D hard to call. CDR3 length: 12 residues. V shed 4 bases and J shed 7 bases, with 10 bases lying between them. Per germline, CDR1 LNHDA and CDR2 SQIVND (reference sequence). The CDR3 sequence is CASSTMVLGYTF. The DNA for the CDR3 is TGTGCCAGTAGTACGATGGTCCTTGGCTACACCTTC.

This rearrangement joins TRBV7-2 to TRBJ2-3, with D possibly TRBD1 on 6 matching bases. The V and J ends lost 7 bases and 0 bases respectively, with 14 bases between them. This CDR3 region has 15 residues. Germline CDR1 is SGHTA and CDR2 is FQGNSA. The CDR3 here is CASTKSRGSTDTQYF. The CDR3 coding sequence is TGTGCCAGCACCAAATCGAGGGGGAGCACAGATACGCAGTATTTT.

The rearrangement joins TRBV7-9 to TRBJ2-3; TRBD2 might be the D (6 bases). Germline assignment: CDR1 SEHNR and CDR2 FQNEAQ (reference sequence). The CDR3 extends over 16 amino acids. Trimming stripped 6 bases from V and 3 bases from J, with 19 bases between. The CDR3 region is CASRNRRDFGTDTQYF. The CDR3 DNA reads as TGTGCCAGCAGAAACCGCAGGGACTTCGGAACAGATACGCAGTATTTT.

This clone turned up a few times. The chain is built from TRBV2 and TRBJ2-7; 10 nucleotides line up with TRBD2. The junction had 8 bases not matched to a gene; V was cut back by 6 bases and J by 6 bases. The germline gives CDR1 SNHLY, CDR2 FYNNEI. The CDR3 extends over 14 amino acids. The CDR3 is CASRGTSGIGEQYF. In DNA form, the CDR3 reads TGTGCCAGCAGAGGAACTAGCGGGATCGGCGAGCAGTACTTC.

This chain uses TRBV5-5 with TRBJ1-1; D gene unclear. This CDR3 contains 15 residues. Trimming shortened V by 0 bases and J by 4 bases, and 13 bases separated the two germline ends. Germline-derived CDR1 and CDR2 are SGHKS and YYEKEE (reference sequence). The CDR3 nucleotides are TGTGCCAGCAGCTTGGCCTGGAATAAGGGCACTGAAGCTTTCTTT. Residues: CASSLAWNKGTEAFF.

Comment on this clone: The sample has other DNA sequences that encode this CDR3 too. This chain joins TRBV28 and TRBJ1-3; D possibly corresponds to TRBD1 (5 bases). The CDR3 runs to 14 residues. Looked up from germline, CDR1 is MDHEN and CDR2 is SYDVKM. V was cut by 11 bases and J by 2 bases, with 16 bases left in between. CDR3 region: CASSSRGTGNTIYF. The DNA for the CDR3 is TGTGCCTCCTCCTCGAGGGGCACTGGAAACACCATATATTTT.

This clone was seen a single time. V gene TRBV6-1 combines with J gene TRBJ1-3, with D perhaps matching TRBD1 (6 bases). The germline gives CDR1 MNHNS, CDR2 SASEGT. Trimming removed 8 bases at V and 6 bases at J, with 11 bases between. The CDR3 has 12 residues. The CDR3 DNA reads TGTGCCAGCGCAGGGGCGGAAAACACCATATATTTT. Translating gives CASAGAENTIYF.

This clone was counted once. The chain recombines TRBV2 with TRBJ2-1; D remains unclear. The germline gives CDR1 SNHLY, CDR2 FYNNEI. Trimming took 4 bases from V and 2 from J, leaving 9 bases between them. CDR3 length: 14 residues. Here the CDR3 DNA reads TGTGCCAGCAGTGCTGGGTACCCCTACAATGAGCAGTTCTTC. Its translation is CASSAGYPYNEQFF.

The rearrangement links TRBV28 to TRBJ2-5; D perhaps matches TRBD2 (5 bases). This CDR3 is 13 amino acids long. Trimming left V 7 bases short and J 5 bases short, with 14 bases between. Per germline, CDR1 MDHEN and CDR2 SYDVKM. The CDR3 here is CASNRGPAETQYF. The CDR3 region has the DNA TGTGCCAGCAATCGAGGGCCAGCGGAGACCCAGTACTTC. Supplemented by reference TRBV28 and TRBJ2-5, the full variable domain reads DVKVTQSSRYLVKRTGEKVFLECVQDMDHENMFWYRQDPGLGLRLIYFSYDVKMKEKGDIPEGYSVSREKKERFSLILESASTNQTSMYLCASNRGPAETQYFGPGTRLLVL.

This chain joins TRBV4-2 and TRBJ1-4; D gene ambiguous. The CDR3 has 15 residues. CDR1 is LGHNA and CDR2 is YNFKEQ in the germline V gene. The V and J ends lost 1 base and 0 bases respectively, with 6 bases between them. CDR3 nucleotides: TGTGCCAGCAGCCAAGTCGCCACAACTAATGAAAAACTGTTTTTT. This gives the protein CASSQVATTNEKLFF.

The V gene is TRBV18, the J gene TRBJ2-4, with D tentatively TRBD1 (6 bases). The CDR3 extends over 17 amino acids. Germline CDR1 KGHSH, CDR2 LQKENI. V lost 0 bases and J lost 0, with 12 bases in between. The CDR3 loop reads CASSPPGTGLAKNIQYF. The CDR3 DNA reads TGTGCCAGCTCACCACCGGGAACAGGGTTAGCCAAAAACATTCAGTACTTC.

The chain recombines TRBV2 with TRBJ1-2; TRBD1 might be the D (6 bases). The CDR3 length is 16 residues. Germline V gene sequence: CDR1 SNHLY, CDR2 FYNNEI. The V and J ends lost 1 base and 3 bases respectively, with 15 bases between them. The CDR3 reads CASSEGARGFDYGYTF. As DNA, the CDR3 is TGTGCCAGCAGTGAAGGGGCCAGGGGATTTGACTATGGCTACACCTTC. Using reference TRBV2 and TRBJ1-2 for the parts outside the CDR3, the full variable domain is EPEVTQTPSHQVTQMGQEVILRCVPISNHLYFYWYRQILGQKVEFLVSFYNNEISEKSEIFDDQFSVERPDGSNFTLKIRSTKLEDSAMYFCASSEGARGFDYGYTFGSGTRLTVV.

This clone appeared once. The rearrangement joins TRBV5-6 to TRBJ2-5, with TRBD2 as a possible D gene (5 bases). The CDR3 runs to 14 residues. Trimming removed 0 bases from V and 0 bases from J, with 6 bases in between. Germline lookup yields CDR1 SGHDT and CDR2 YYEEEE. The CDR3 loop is CASSLAGYQETQYF. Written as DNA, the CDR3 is TGTGCCAGCAGCTTGGCGGGATACCAAGAGACCCAGTACTTC.

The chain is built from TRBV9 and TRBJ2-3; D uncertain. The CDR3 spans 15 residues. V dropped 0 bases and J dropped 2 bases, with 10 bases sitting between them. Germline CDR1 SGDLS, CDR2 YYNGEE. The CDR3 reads CASSVVGFYTDTQYF. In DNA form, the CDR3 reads TGTGCCAGCAGCGTAGTCGGCTTCTACACAGATACGCAGTATTTT.

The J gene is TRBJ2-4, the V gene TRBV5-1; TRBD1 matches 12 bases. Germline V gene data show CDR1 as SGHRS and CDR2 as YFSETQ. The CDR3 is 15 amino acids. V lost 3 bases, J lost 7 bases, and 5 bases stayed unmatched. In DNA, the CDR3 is TGCGCCAGCAGCTCGGGACAGGGGGCCATGAACATTCAGTACTTC. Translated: CASSSGQGAMNIQYF.

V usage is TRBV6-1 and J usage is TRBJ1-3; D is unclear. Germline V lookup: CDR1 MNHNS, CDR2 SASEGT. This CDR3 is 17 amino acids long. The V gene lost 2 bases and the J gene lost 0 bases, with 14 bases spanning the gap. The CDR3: CASSEFFNRDSGNTIYF. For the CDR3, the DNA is TGTGCCAGCAGTGAATTCTTTAACAGAGACTCTGGAAACACCATATATTTT.

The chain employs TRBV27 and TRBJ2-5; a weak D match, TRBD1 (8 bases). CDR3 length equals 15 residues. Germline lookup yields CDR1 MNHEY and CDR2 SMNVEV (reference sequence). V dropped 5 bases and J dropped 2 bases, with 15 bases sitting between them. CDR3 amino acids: CASSPIQGGQETQYF. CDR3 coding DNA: TGTGCCAGCAGTCCGATACAGGGGGGGCAAGAGACCCAGTACTTC.